A selection of T cell receptor beta chains follows, all from one sample in a study of blood T cells in healthy people across ages. Via MiXCR, TCRdb re-called the 5' RACE reads, giving one row per CDR3 protein. Here the sample spans 630,000 or so distinct CDR3 sequences, about 30% being singletons. The sample taken for sequencing was blood. These receptors were taken from an elderly woman in good health. Both conserved end residues are part of each CDR3. The order of the fields is J gene, clone size, V gene, D gene, CDR3 length, CDR3 protein, CDR3 DNA. A D gene is named only where the DNA matches it firmly. For some rows the clone size is stated as once, few or many, or as a class when expanded; others skip it.

j_call: TRBJ1-5; clone_size: -; v_call: TRBV28; d_call: TRBD1; cdr3_length: 14; cdr3_aa: CASSEGQRLWPQHF; cdr3_nt: TGTGCCAGCAGCGAGGGACAGAGATTATGGCCCCAGCATTTT
j_call: TRBJ1-2; clone_size: -; v_call: TRBV7-9; d_call: -; cdr3_length: 13; cdr3_aa: CASGDGQSYGYTF; cdr3_nt: TGTGCCAGCGGGGACGGGCAGAGCTATGGCTACACCTTC
j_call: TRBJ2-1; clone_size: -; v_call: TRBV20-1; d_call: -; cdr3_length: 15; cdr3_aa: CSAIALAITYNEQFF; cdr3_nt: TGCAGTGCTATTGCCCTCGCCATTACCTACAATGAGCAGTTCTTC
j_call: TRBJ1-6; clone_size: few; v_call: TRBV18; d_call: -; cdr3_length: 13; cdr3_aa: CASSPLGESPLHF; cdr3_nt: TGTGCCAGCTCTCCTTTAGGGGAATCACCCCTCCACTTT
j_call: TRBJ2-7; clone_size: many; v_call: TRBV25-1; d_call: TRBD1; cdr3_length: 15; cdr3_aa: CASSEPGTVSYEQYF; cdr3_nt: TGTGCCAGCAGTGAACCCGGGACAGTCTCCTACGAGCAGTACTTC
j_call: TRBJ1-2; clone_size: few; v_call: TRBV19; d_call: TRBD1; cdr3_length: 13; cdr3_aa: CASTTGGDYGYTF; cdr3_nt: TGTGCCAGTACCACAGGGGGCGACTATGGCTACACCTTC
j_call: TRBJ2-1; clone_size: many; v_call: TRBV6-2/TRBV6-3; d_call: TRBD2; cdr3_length: 15; cdr3_aa: CASSEPSGSYNEQFF; cdr3_nt: TGTGCCAGCAGCGAGCCTAGCGGGAGCTACAATGAGCAGTTCTTC
j_call: TRBJ2-5; clone_size: -; v_call: TRBV20-1; d_call: -; cdr3_length: 15; cdr3_aa: CSAHSGGGWEETQYF; cdr3_nt: TGCAGTGCCCACAGTGGAGGAGGATGGGAAGAGACCCAGTACTTC
j_call: TRBJ2-7; clone_size: few; v_call: TRBV7-2; d_call: -; cdr3_length: 15; cdr3_aa: CASSYYRGVHNEQYF; cdr3_nt: TGTGCCAGCAGTTACTACAGAGGGGTTCACAATGAGCAGTACTTC
j_call: TRBJ2-1; clone_size: -; v_call: TRBV11-3; d_call: TRBD2; cdr3_length: 18; cdr3_aa: CASSLGSRAGGAYNEQFF; cdr3_nt: TGTGCCAGCAGCTTAGGAAGTCGAGCGGGGGGGGCTTACAATGAGCAGTTCTTC
j_call: TRBJ2-1; clone_size: -; v_call: TRBV4-1; d_call: -; cdr3_length: 16; cdr3_aa: CASSSTRDTSYNEQFF; cdr3_nt: TGCGCCAGCAGCTCTACAAGGGACACCTCCTACAATGAGCAGTTCTTC
j_call: TRBJ2-1; clone_size: -; v_call: TRBV5-1; d_call: -; cdr3_length: 15; cdr3_aa: CASSLTNGGYNEQFF; cdr3_nt: TGCGCCAGCAGCTTGACAAACGGCGGCTACAATGAGCAGTTCTTC
j_call: TRBJ2-5; clone_size: few; v_call: TRBV7-8; d_call: -; cdr3_length: 15; cdr3_aa: CASSLRTLTSETQYF; cdr3_nt: TGTGCCAGCAGCTTGCGGACCCTTACTTCCGAGACCCAGTACTTC
j_call: TRBJ2-5; clone_size: many; v_call: TRBV7-8; d_call: TRBD2; cdr3_length: 17; cdr3_aa: CASCPEVAGPTQETQYF; cdr3_nt: TGTGCCAGCTGCCCAGAGGTAGCGGGGCCTACCCAAGAGACCCAGTACTTC
j_call: TRBJ1-1; clone_size: many; v_call: TRBV6-2/TRBV6-3; d_call: -; cdr3_length: 14; cdr3_aa: CASSYADSNTEAFF; cdr3_nt: TGTGCCAGCAGTTACGCCGACAGCAACACTGAAGCTTTCTTT
j_call: TRBJ2-5; clone_size: -; v_call: TRBV20-1; d_call: -; cdr3_length: 14; cdr3_aa: CSARRGNVEETQYF; cdr3_nt: TGCAGTGCTAGGCGTGGGAATGTCGAAGAGACCCAGTACTTC
j_call: TRBJ2-3; clone_size: once; v_call: TRBV4-3; d_call: -; cdr3_length: 13; cdr3_aa: CASSHFWTDTQYF; cdr3_nt: TGCGCCAGCAGCCACTTTTGGACAGATACGCAGTATTTT
j_call: TRBJ2-7; clone_size: many; v_call: TRBV7-8; d_call: TRBD1; cdr3_length: 16; cdr3_aa: CASRPMTGTGLYEQYF; cdr3_nt: TGTGCCAGCCGCCCTATGACCGGGACAGGGCTCTACGAGCAGTACTTC
j_call: TRBJ1-5; clone_size: many; v_call: TRBV4-1; d_call: -; cdr3_length: 14; cdr3_aa: CASSNQVSNQPQHF; cdr3_nt: TGCGCCAGCAGCAATCAGGTCAGCAATCAGCCCCAGCATTTT
j_call: TRBJ2-3; clone_size: many; v_call: TRBV2; d_call: TRBD1; cdr3_length: 15; cdr3_aa: CASSGPGQGLDTQYF; cdr3_nt: TGTGCCAGCAGTGGTCCGGGACAGGGGTTAGATACGCAGTATTTT
j_call: TRBJ2-1; clone_size: -; v_call: TRBV20-1; d_call: TRBD2; cdr3_length: 13; cdr3_aa: CSAKTSGSETQFF; cdr3_nt: TGCAGTGCTAAGACTAGCGGGTCAGAGACCCAGTTCTTC
j_call: TRBJ1-5; clone_size: -; v_call: TRBV6-2/TRBV6-3; d_call: TRBD1; cdr3_length: 15; cdr3_aa: CASQDPGTGNQPQHF; cdr3_nt: TGTGCCAGTCAGGACCCCGGGACAGGGAATCAGCCCCAGCATTTT
j_call: TRBJ2-6; clone_size: many; v_call: TRBV15; d_call: -; cdr3_length: 14; cdr3_aa: CATSSDSGANVLTF; cdr3_nt: TGTGCCACCAGCAGTGACTCTGGGGCCAACGTCCTGACTTTC
j_call: TRBJ2-1; clone_size: -; v_call: TRBV7-6; d_call: -; cdr3_length: 14; cdr3_aa: CASSLVRPEDEQFF; cdr3_nt: TGTGCCAGCAGCTTAGTGCGGCCCGAAGATGAGCAGTTCTTC
j_call: TRBJ1-4; clone_size: few; v_call: TRBV25-1; d_call: -; cdr3_length: 13; cdr3_aa: CASSGQGTEKLFF; cdr3_nt: TGTGCCAGCAGCGGGCAGGGGACCGAAAAACTGTTTTTT
j_call: TRBJ2-3; clone_size: many; v_call: TRBV9; d_call: TRBD2; cdr3_length: 16; cdr3_aa: CASSISGTTNTDTQYF; cdr3_nt: TGTGCCAGCAGCATTTCCGGGACTACCAACACAGATACGCAGTATTTT
j_call: TRBJ1-2; clone_size: many; v_call: TRBV7-9; d_call: -; cdr3_length: 14; cdr3_aa: CASSRVEAGDGYTF; cdr3_nt: TGTGCCAGCAGCCGTGTTGAGGCAGGGGATGGCTACACCTTC
j_call: TRBJ2-1; clone_size: -; v_call: TRBV19; d_call: TRBD1; cdr3_length: 15; cdr3_aa: CASRPLGQGGNEQFF; cdr3_nt: TGTGCCAGTAGGCCTTTGGGACAGGGGGGCAATGAGCAGTTCTTC
j_call: TRBJ2-5; clone_size: -; v_call: TRBV20-1; d_call: TRBD1; cdr3_length: 19; cdr3_aa: CSAYPKPGRGQPLQETQYF; cdr3_nt: TGCAGTGCCTACCCCAAGCCGGGTAGGGGGCAGCCCCTCCAAGAGACCCAGTACTTC
j_call: TRBJ1-2; clone_size: many; v_call: TRBV14; d_call: -; cdr3_length: 13; cdr3_aa: CASSRAGNYGYTF; cdr3_nt: TGTGCCAGCAGCCGGGCCGGTAACTATGGCTACACCTTC
j_call: TRBJ2-2; clone_size: -; v_call: TRBV29-1; d_call: -; cdr3_length: 12; cdr3_aa: CSVDRVSGELFF; cdr3_nt: TGCAGCGTAGATAGGGTGTCCGGGGAGCTGTTTTTT
j_call: TRBJ1-3; clone_size: once; v_call: TRBV6-1; d_call: -; cdr3_length: 16; cdr3_aa: CASSDFRGSSGNTIYF; cdr3_nt: -
j_call: TRBJ2-7; clone_size: -; v_call: TRBV6-2/TRBV6-3; d_call: -; cdr3_length: 13; cdr3_aa: CASSLGTPYEQYF; cdr3_nt: TGTGCCAGCAGCCTTGGGACACCTTACGAGCAGTACTTC
j_call: TRBJ2-1; clone_size: many; v_call: TRBV7-2; d_call: TRBD2; cdr3_length: 15; cdr3_aa: CASSSTSGVYNEQFF; cdr3_nt: TGTGCCAGCAGCTCGACTAGCGGGGTCTACAATGAGCAGTTCTTC
j_call: TRBJ2-7; clone_size: many; v_call: TRBV20-1; d_call: -; cdr3_length: 12; cdr3_aa: CSASPRAWEQYF; cdr3_nt: TGCAGTGCCTCCCCCCGGGCCTGGGAGCAGTACTTC
j_call: TRBJ1-5; clone_size: -; v_call: TRBV20-1; d_call: -; cdr3_length: 14; cdr3_aa: CSAEGRDSNQPQHF; cdr3_nt: TGCAGTGCTGAGGGTAGAGATAGCAATCAGCCCCAGCATTTT
j_call: TRBJ1-2; clone_size: once; v_call: TRBV30; d_call: -; cdr3_length: 11; cdr3_aa: CAWRKEYGYTF; cdr3_nt: TGTGCCTGGAGGAAGGAGTATGGCTACACCTTC
j_call: TRBJ2-2; clone_size: few; v_call: TRBV20-1; d_call: TRBD2; cdr3_length: 15; cdr3_aa: CSASSGGGYTGELFF; cdr3_nt: TGCAGTGCTAGCAGCGGCGGGGGGTATACCGGGGAGCTGTTTTTT
j_call: TRBJ1-2; clone_size: -; v_call: TRBV27; d_call: TRBD1; cdr3_length: 14; cdr3_aa: CASSYRTGEYGYTF; cdr3_nt: TGTGCCAGCAGTTATCGGACAGGGGAGTATGGCTACACCTTC
j_call: TRBJ2-1; clone_size: -; v_call: TRBV29-1; d_call: TRBD1; cdr3_length: 12; cdr3_aa: CSHRAGGGEQFF; cdr3_nt: TGCAGCCATCGGGCAGGGGGTGGTGAGCAGTTCTTC
j_call: TRBJ2-7; clone_size: many; v_call: TRBV5-1; d_call: -; cdr3_length: 15; cdr3_aa: CASSLGGAGPYEQYF; cdr3_nt: TGCGCCAGCAGCTTGGGAGGGGCAGGTCCCTACGAGCAGTACTTC
j_call: TRBJ1-5; clone_size: many; v_call: TRBV5-5; d_call: -; cdr3_length: 15; cdr3_aa: CASSLARQAEQPQHF; cdr3_nt: TGTGCCAGCAGCTTGGCCCGGCAGGCAGAACAGCCCCAGCATTTT
j_call: TRBJ1-1; clone_size: -; v_call: TRBV14; d_call: -; cdr3_length: 12; cdr3_aa: CASSQAEPLSFF; cdr3_nt: TGTGCCAGCAGCCAAGCTGAGCCCCTATCCTTCTTT